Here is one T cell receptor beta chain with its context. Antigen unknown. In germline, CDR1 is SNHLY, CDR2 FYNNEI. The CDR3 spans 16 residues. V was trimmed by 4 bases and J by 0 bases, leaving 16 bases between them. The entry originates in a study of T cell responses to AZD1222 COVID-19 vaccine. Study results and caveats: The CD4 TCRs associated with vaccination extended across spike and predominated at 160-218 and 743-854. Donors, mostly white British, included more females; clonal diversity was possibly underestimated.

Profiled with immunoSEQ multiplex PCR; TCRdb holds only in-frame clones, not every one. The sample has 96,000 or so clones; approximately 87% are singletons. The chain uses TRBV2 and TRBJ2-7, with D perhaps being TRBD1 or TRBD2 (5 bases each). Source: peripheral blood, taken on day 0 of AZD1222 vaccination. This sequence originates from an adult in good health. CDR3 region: CASSAMGVASSYEQYF. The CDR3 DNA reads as TGTGCCAGCAGTGCCATGGGGGTAGCGAGCTCCTACGAGCAGTACTTC. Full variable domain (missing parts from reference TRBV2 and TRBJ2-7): EPEVTQTPSHQVTQMGQEVILRCVPISNHLYFYWYRQILGQKVEFLVSFYNNEISEKSEIFDDQFSVERPDGSNFTLKIRSTKLEDSAMYFCASSAMGVASSYEQYFGPGTRLTVT.